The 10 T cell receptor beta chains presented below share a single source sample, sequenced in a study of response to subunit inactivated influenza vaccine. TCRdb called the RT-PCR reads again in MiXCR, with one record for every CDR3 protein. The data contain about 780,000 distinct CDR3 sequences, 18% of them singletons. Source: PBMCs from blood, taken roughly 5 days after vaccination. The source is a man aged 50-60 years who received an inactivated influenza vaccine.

The CDR3 loop is CASRMTGTNEKLFF. CDR3 in DNA: TGCGCCAGCAGAATGACAGGAACTAATGAAAAACTGTTTTTT. The V and J genes are TRBV10-2 and TRBJ1-4, with a tentative D call TRBD1 (6 bases). Germline lookup yields CDR1 WSHSY and CDR2 SAAADI. Trimming took 6 bases from V and 1 from J, leaving 9 bases between them. This CDR3 is built from 14 residues.

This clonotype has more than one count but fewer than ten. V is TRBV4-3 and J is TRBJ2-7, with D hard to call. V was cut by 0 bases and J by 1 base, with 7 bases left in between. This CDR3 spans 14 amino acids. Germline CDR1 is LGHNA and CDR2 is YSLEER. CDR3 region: CASSQDAASYEQYF. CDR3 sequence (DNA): TGCGCCAGCAGCCAAGATGCTGCTTCCTACGAGCAGTACTTC.

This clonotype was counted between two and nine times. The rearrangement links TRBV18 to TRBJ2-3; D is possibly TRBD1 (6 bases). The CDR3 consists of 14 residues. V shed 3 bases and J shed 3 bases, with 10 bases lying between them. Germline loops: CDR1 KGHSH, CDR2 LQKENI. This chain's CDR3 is CASSPRDNTDTQYF. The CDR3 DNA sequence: TGTGCCAGCTCACCTCGGGACAATACAGATACGCAGTATTTT.

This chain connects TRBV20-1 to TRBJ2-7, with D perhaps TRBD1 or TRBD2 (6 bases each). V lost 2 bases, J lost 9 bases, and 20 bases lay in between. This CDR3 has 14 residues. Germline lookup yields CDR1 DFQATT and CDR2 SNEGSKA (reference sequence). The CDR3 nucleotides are TGCAGTGCTAGATGGGGGGCTACAGCTCAAGGGCAGTACTTC. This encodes CSARWGATAQGQYF.

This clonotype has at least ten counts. The CDR3 loop reads CASSLGQIRQNTQYF. The CDR3 bases are TGCGCCAGCAGCTTGGGACAGATCCGACAAAATACGCAGTATTTT. The chain joins TRBV5-1 to TRBJ2-3; tentatively, D is TRBD1 (5 bases). The germline CDR1 and CDR2 sequences are SGHRS and YFSETQ. V lost 0 bases and J lost 7, with 15 bases in between. CDR3 length: 15 residues.

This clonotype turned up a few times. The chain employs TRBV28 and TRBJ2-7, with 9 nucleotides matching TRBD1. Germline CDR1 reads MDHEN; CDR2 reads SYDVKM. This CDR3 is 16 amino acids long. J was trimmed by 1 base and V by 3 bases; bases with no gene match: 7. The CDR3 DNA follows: TGTGCCAGCAGTTTGGGGGGGGACAGGGTGTCCTACGAGCAGTACTTC. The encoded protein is CASSLGGDRVSYEQYF.

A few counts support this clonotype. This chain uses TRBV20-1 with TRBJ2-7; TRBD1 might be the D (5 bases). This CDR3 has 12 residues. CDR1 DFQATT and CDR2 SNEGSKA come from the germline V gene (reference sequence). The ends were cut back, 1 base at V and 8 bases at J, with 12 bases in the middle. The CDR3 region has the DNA TGCAGTGCTAGAGCCCTTAAGGACAAGCAGTACTTC. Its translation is CSARALKDKQYF.

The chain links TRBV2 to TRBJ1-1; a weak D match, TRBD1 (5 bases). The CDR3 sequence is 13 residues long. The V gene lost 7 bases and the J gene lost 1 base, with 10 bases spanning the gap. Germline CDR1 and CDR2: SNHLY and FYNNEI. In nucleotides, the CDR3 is TGTGCCAGCACCACAACAGGGAACACTGAAGCTTTCTTT. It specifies CASTTTGNTEAFF.

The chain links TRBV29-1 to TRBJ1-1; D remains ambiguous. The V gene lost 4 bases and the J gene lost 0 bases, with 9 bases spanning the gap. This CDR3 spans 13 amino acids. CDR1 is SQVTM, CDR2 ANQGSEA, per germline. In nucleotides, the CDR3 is TGCAGCGTTGTCGCCGGGGTGAACACTGAAGCTTTCTTT. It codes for CSVVAGVNTEAFF.

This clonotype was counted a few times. The CDR3 coding sequence is TGTGCCAGCAGCTTAGACCGCCGGGTGGCAGGGCCTAATCAGCCCCAGCATTTT. This gives the protein CASSLDRRVAGPNQPQHF. V is TRBV11-2 and J is TRBJ1-5, with D perhaps TRBD1 (5 bases). Germline CDR1 is SGHAT and CDR2 is FQNNGV. There are 18 residues in the CDR3. Trimming took 0 bases from V and 4 from J, leaving 19 bases between them. Full variable domain (missing parts from reference TRBV11-2 and TRBJ1-5): EAGVAQSPRYKIIEKRQSVAFWCNPISGHATLYWYQQILGQGPKLLIQFQNNGVVDDSQLPKDRFSAERLKGVDSTLKIQPAKLEDSAVYLCASSLDRRVAGPNQPQHFGDGTRLSIL.